These 10 T cell receptor beta chains share one sample of origin, sequenced in a study of blood T cells in healthy people across ages. Using a J-beta primer mix together with a sample-barcoded 5' primer, a second PCR was run for about 6 to 12 cycles. TCRdb reanalysed the 5' RACE reads using MiXCR and keeps one entry per CDR3 protein. Of 710,000 or so distinct CDR3 sequences in the sample, about 20% were seen once. Sequencing used blood. The receptors shown here come from a man in his 70s in good health.

This clonotype came up a few times. The chain is built from TRBV28 and TRBJ2-7, with 8 positions matching TRBD2. Germline CDR1 reads MDHEN; CDR2 reads SYDVKM. With 5 bases clipped from V and 12 bases from J, the junction kept 15 bases outside the gene matches. The CDR3 spans 14 residues. The CDR3 DNA follows: TGTGCCAGCAGTCAAACGGGGGGGCGTGTCCAAGCGTACTTC. Residues: CASSQTGGRVQAYF. Based on the CDR3 plus reference TRBV28 and TRBJ2-7, the full variable domain is DVKVTQSSRYLVKRTGEKVFLECVQDMDHENMFWYRQDPGLGLRLIYFSYDVKMKEKGDIPEGYSVSREKKERFSLILESASTNQTSMYLCASSQTGGRVQAYFGPGTRLTVT.

The rearrangement uses TRBV29-1 and TRBJ1-4; D remains unclear. CDR1 and CDR2 from the germline V gene are SQVTM and ANQGSEA. Trimming removed 6 bases from V and 5 bases from J, with 16 bases in between. CDR3 length: 14 residues. The chain's CDR3 is CSVRVPGRNEKLFF. In nucleotides, the CDR3 is TGCAGCGTCCGAGTCCCCGGACGGAATGAAAAACTGTTTTTT.

The CDR3 sequence: CASSQSAGILPYGEKLFF. The DNA for the CDR3 is TGTGCCAGCAGCCAATCAGCGGGGATCCTTCCATATGGAGAAAAACTGTTTTTT. The chain carries TRBV4-2 and TRBJ1-4; D is unresolved. This CDR3 is built from 18 residues. V dropped 2 bases and J dropped 8 bases, with 24 bases sitting between them. The germline CDR1 and CDR2 sequences are LGHNA and YNFKEQ.

In this sample, this clonotype turned up many times. V gene TRBV12-3 or TRBV12-4 combines with J gene TRBJ1-2; D perhaps matches TRBD1 (5 bases). The CDR3 consists of 16 residues. The V end was cut by 5 bases, the J end by 2 bases, with 18 bases between. CDR3 protein: CASSPGGTHLNYGYTF. The DNA of the CDR3 is TGTGCCAGCAGTCCCGGGGGGACCCACTTAAACTATGGCTACACCTTC.

V usage is TRBV28 and J usage is TRBJ1-5; D is undetermined. Trimming shortened V by 2 bases and J by 2 bases, and 13 bases separated the two germline ends. The germline V gene has CDR1 MDHEN and CDR2 SYDVKM. This CDR3 has 16 amino acids. The CDR3 DNA sequence: TGTGCCAGCAGTTTAATGGCAGGCGAGGGCAATCAGCCCCAGCATTTT. It codes for CASSLMAGEGNQPQHF. The whole variable domain, remainder taken from reference TRBV28 and TRBJ1-5, is DVKVTQSSRYLVKRTGEKVFLECVQDMDHENMFWYRQDPGLGLRLIYFSYDVKMKEKGDIPEGYSVSREKKERFSLILESASTNQTSMYLCASSLMAGEGNQPQHFGDGTRLSIL.

The genes are TRBV6-2 or TRBV6-3 and TRBJ2-2, with 9 positions matching TRBD2. CDR1 is MNHEY and CDR2 is SVGEGT in the germline V gene. The trim removed 11 bases at V and 5 bases at J, leaving 9 bases unmatched. This CDR3 comprises 14 residues. CDR3 sequence reads: CALVSGRETGELFF. The CDR3 nucleotides are TGTGCCCTCGTTAGCGGGAGAGAAACCGGGGAGCTGTTTTTT.

This chain connects TRBV6-1 to TRBJ2-7; D assignment may be TRBD1 or TRBD2 (5 bases each). CDR3 size: 14 residues. The V end was cut by 6 bases, the J end by 2 bases, with 14 bases between. Germline V lookup: CDR1 MNHNS, CDR2 SASEGT. The CDR3 region is CASSPARGTYEQYF. In nucleotides, the CDR3 is TGTGCCAGCAGCCCAGCGAGGGGTACCTACGAGCAGTACTTC.

CDR3 sequence reads: CASSPHPLEDEQYF. The CDR3, as DNA: TGTGCCAGCAGCCCTCACCCCCTCGAAGACGAGCAGTACTTC. The rearrangement links TRBV11-1 to TRBJ2-5; D gene unclear. Judging by the DNA end, TRBJ2-7 fits better; the J call may be wrong. Germline V gene lookup returns CDR1 SGHAT and CDR2 FQDESV (reference sequence). The CDR3 runs to 14 residues.

In this sample, this clonotype turned up a few times. Sequence at one end of the junction differs from germline and may be a read error. This chain links TRBV7-9 with TRBJ2-1; weak D call: TRBD2 (6 bases). In germline, CDR1 is SEHNR, CDR2 FQNEAQ (reference sequence). The CDR3 is 18 residues long. CDR3 in DNA: TGTGCCCGCAGCCGGTCGTTTGGCAGACAGACTAGTCCCGATGAGCAGTTCTTC. As protein: CARSRSFGRQTSPDEQFF.

This clonotype was recorded many times. The chain links TRBV12-3 or TRBV12-4 to TRBJ1-2; no firm D call. This CDR3 is built from 16 residues. V was pared by 3 bases and J by 8 bases, with 22 bases between. The CDR3 sequence: CASSLVIGEFPRGYTF. CDR3 coding DNA: TGTGCCAGCAGTTTGGTGATTGGGGAGTTTCCGCGAGGCTACACCTTC.